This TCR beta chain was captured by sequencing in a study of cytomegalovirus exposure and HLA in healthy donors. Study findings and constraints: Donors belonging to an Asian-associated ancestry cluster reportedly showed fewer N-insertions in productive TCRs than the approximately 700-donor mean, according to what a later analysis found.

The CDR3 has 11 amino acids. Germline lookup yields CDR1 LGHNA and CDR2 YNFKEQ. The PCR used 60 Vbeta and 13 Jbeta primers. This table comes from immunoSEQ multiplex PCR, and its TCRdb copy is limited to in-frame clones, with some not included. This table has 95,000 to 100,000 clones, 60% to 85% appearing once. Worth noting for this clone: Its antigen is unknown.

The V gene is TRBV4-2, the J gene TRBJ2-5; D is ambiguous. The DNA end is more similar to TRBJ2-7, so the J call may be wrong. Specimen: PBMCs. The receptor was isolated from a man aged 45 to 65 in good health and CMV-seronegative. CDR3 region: CASSQANEQYF. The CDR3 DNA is TGTGCCAGCAGCCAAGCGAACGAGCAGTACTTC.